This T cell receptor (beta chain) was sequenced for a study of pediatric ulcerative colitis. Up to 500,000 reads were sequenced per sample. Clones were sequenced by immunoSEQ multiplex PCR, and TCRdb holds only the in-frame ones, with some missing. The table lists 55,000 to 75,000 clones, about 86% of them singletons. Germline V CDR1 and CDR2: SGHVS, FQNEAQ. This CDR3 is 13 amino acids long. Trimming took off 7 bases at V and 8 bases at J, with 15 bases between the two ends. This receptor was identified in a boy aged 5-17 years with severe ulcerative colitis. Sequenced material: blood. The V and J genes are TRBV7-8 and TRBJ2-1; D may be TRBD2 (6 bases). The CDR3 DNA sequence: TGTGCCAGCACCCAAACGGGGGTCGATGAGCAGTTCTTC. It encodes CASTQTGVDEQFF.